These T cell receptor beta chains were read from a single sample in a study of cytomegalovirus exposure and HLA in healthy donors. Some clones are missing from TCRdb's copy, which holds only in-frame ones; the method was immunoSEQ multiplex PCR. This sample contains roughly 46,000 clones. Specimen: PBMCs. These receptors came from a woman in her forties in good health and CMV-seronegative. The CDR3 runs from the conserved cysteine through the conserved F or W. The D gene is left open where the match is weak.

V gene,J gene,D gene,CDR3 protein,CDR3 DNA
TRBV29-1,TRBJ1-1,.,CSGQTTGNTEAFF,TGCAGCGGTCAGACGACAGGGAACACTGAAGCTTTCTTT
TRBV4-3,TRBJ2-3,TRBD2,CASSQGLGPDTQYF,TGCGCCAGCAGCCAGGGACTAGGTCCAGATACGCAGTATTTT
TRBV18,TRBJ2-1,TRBD1,CASSPGVGQGSYNEQFF,TGTGCCAGCTCACCAGGGGTGGGACAGGGGTCCTACAATGAGCAGTTCTTC
TRBV25-1,TRBJ2-7,.,CASSESGGAYEQYF,TGTGCCAGCAGTGAATCTGGCGGCGCCTACGAGCAGTACTTC
TRBV27,TRBJ2-2,TRBD2,CASSSRLAGEIAGELFF,TGTGCCAGCAGTTCCCGACTAGCGGGAGAAATAGCCGGGGAGCTGTTTTTT
TRBV20-1,TRBJ2-7,.,CSASASYEQYF,TGCAGTGCCAGCGCCTCCTACGAGCAGTACTTC
TRBV27,TRBJ2-7,TRBD2,CASRLTSGRFHEQYF,TGTGCCAGCAGACTTACTAGCGGGAGATTCCACGAGCAGTACTTC
TRBV7-8,TRBJ2-7,TRBD1,CASSLGTGLSYEQYF,TGTGCCAGCAGCCTCGGGACAGGCCTCTCCTACGAGCAGTACTTC
TRBV11-2,TRBJ2-7,.,CASSLRSSYEQYF,TGTGCCAGCAGCTTGAGGAGCTCCTACGAGCAGTACTTC
TRBV7-9,TRBJ2-7,TRBD2,CASSTSGRVYEQYF,TGTGCCAGCAGCACTAGCGGGAGGGTCTACGAGCAGTACTTC
TRBV28,TRBJ1-4,.,CASRTQAAFASDEKLFF,TGTGCCAGCAGAACACAGGCCGCTTTCGCATCGGATGAAAAACTGTTTTTT
TRBV9,TRBJ2-7,TRBD1,CASSVGQETYEQYF,TGTGCCAGCAGCGTGGGACAGGAGACCTACGAGCAGTACTTC